This TCR beta chain is drawn from a study of beta chain features in type 1 diabetes. Study results and limitations: The study found that naive, central memory and Treg TCRB repertoires appeared more similar in patients than in healthy donors. All four CD4+ subsets from Type 1 diabetes patients carried moderately but significantly shorter TCRB CDR3s.

This CDR3 has 14 residues. Germline V gives CDR1 MNHEY, CDR2 SMNVEV (reference sequence). V dropped 5 bases and J dropped 4 bases, with 12 bases sitting between them. Investigators reverse transcribed all isolated RNA, so they sequenced expressed TCRB transcripts. The method was immunoSEQ multiplex PCR; TCRdb's version includes in-frame clones alone and lacks a portion of them. The profile shows roughly 700,000 clones, roughly an eighth of them singletons. Remarks on this clone: The target antigen is unknown.

The source material was naive CD4+ T cells from blood. The receptor was derived from a man aged 18-30 years with type 1 diabetes. The genes are TRBV27 and TRBJ1-5; D is uncertain. The DNA of the CDR3 is TGTGCCAGCAGTCGATCAGGTTTGAATCAGCCCCAGCATTTT. Protein product: CASSRSGLNQPQHF.